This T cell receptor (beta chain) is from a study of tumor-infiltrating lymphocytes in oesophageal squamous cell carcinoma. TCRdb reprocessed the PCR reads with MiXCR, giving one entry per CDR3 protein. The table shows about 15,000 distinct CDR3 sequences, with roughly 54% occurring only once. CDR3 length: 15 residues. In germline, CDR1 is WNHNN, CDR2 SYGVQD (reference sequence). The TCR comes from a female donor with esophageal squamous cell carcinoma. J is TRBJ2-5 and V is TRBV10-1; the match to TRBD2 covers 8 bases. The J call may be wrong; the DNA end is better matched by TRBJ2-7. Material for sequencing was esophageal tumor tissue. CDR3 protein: CASIFSGKPFYEQYF. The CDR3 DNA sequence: TGCGCCAGCATTTTTAGCGGGAAGCCCTTCTACGAGCAGTACTTC.